This T cell receptor beta chain was identified in a study of T cells after somatic rescue of genetic block. The repertoire was sequenced with immunoSEQ multiplex PCR; TCRdb's copy has only in-frame clones and lacks some. This sample yields around 100,000 clones, of which just over 90% are seen a single time; more than 1.4% belongs to the top ten. Between the trimmed V and J ends, which lost 4 bases and 5 bases, there was a span of 24 bases. This CDR3 is built from 17 residues. The germline gives CDR1 LNHDA, CDR2 SQIVND (reference sequence). This clonotype was sampled from a woman between 18 and 29 years old. V gene TRBV19 combines with J gene TRBJ2-7, with D possibly matching TRBD2 (7 bases). Sequencing was performed on peripheral blood mononuclear cells (PBMCs). CDR3 bases: TGTGCCAGTAGTACACTCGCCGGGGGGCGAGTGATGGACGAGCAGTACTTC. Its translation: CASSTLAGGRVMDEQYF.